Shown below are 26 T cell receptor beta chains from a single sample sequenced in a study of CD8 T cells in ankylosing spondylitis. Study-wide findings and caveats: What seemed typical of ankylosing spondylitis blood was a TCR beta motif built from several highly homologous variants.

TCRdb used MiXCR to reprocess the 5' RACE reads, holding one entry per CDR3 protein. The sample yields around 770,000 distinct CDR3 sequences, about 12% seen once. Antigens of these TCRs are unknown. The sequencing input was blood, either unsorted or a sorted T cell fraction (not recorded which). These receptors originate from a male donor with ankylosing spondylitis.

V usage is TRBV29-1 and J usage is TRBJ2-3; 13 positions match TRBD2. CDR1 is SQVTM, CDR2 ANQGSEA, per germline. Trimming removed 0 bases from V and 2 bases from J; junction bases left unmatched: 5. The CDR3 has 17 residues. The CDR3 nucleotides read TGCAGCGTTGAAGAGGGGACTAGCGGGACTTTCACAGATACGCAGTATTTT. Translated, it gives CSVEEGTSGTFTDTQYF.

This chain's CDR3 is CSARSITSGSNTGELFF. CDR3 nucleotides: TGCAGTGCTAGATCGATTACTAGCGGTTCGAACACCGGGGAGCTGTTTTTT. The chain is built from TRBV20-1 and TRBJ2-2, with 8 bases identical to TRBD2. The CDR3 totals 17 residues. Germline-derived CDR1 and CDR2 are DFQATT and SNEGSKA (reference sequence). V lost 2 bases and J lost 0; bases outside the gene matches: 8.

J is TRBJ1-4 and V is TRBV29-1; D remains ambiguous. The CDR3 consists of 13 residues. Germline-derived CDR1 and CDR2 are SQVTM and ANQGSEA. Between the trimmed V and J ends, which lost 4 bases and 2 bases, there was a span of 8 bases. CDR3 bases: TGCAGCGTTGGGGGTCGGACTAATGAAAAACTGTTTTTT. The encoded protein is CSVGGRTNEKLFF.

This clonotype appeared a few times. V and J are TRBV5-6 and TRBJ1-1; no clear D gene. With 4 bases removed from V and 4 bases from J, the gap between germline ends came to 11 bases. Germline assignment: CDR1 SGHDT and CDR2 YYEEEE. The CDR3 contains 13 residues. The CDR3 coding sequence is TGTGCCAGCAGCGAGCTTAGACGCACTGAAGCTTTCTTT. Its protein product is CASSELRRTEAFF. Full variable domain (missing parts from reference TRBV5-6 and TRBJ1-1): DAGVTQSPTHLIKTRGQQVTLRCSPKSGHDTVSWYQQALGQGPQFIFQYYEEEERQRGNFPDRFSGHQFPNYSSELNVNALLLGDSALYLCASSELRRTEAFFGQGTRLTVV.

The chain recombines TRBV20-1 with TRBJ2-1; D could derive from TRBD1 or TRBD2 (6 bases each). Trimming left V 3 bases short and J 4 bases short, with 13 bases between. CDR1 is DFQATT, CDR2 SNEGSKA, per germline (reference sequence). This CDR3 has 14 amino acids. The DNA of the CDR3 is TGCAGTGCTAGTCCCGGGGGCGTATACAATGAGCAGTTCTTC. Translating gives CSASPGGVYNEQFF.

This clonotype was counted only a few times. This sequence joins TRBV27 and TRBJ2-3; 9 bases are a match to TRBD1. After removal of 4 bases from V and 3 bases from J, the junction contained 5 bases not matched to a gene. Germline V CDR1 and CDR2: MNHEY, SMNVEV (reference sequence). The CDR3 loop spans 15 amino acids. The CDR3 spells CASSSGGQGTDTQYF. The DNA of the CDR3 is TGTGCCAGCAGTTCTGGGGGACAGGGAACAGATACGCAGTATTTT.

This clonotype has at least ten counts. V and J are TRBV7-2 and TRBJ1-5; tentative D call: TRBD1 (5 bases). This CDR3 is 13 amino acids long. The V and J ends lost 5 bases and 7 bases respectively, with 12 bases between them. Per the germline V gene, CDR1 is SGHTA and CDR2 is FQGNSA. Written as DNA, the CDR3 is TGTGCCAGCAGCCAGGGTTCAAGCCAGCCCCAGCATTTT. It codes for CASSQGSSQPQHF.

The DNA for the CDR3 is TGTGCCAGCAGCGAGGGGGGGGAAGGGAGGTACGAGCAGTACTTC. It yields the protein CASSEGGEGRYEQYF. The rearrangement links TRBV9 to TRBJ2-7, with D perhaps TRBD2 (7 bases). Germline CDR1 reads SGDLS; CDR2 reads YYNGEE. CDR3 length equals 15 residues. V was cut by 3 bases and J by 4 bases, with 17 bases left in between.

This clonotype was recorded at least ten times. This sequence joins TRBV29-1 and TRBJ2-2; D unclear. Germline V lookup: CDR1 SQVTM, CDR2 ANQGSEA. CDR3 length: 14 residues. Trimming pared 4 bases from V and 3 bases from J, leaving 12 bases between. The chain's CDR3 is CSVGTMVDTGELFF. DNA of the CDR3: TGCAGCGTTGGGACGATGGTGGACACCGGGGAGCTGTTTTTT.

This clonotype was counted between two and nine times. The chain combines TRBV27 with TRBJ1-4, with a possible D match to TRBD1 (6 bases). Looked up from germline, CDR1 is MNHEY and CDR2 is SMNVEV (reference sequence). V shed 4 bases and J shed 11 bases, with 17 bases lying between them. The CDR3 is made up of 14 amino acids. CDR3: CASSSGQNLYKLFF. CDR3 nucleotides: TGTGCCAGCAGTTCCGGACAGAACCTCTATAAACTGTTTTTT.

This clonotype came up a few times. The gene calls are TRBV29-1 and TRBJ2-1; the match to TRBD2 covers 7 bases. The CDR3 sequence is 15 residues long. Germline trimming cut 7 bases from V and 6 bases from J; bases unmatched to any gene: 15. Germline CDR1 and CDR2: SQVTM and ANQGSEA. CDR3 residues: CSGRLGAGKSNEQFF. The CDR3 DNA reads TGCAGCGGCCGCCTGGGAGCGGGGAAGTCCAATGAGCAGTTCTTC.

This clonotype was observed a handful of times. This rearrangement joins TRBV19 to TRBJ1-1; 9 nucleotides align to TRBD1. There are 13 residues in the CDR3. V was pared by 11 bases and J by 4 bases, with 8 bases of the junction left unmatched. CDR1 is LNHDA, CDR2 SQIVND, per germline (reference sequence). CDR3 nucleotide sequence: TGTGCCTGTAACAGGGGGCTCGGCACTGAAGCTTTCTTT. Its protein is CACNRGLGTEAFF.

This CDR3 is CASSLDGGRSYEQYF. DNA for the CDR3: TGTGCCAGCAGCTTAGACGGGGGGCGCAGCTACGAGCAGTACTTC. The chain joins TRBV7-2 to TRBJ2-7, with D possibly TRBD2 on 7 matching bases. The V end lost 1 base, the J end lost 3 bases, and 13 bases lay between the germline ends. The CDR3 spans 15 residues. CDR1 and CDR2 (germline): SGHTA, FQGNSA.

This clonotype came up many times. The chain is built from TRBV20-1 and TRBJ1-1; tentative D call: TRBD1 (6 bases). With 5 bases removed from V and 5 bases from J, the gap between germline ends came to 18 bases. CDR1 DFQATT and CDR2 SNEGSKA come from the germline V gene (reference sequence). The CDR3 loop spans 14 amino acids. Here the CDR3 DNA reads TGCAGTGCTGAATACAGGGCGGAGGGGACTGAAGCTTTCTTT. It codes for CSAEYRAEGTEAFF.

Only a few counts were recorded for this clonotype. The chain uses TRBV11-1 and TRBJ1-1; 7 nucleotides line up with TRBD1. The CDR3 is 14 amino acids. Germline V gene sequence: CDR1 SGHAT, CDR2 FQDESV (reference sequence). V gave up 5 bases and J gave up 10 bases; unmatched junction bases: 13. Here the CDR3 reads CASSPKQGFVVAFF. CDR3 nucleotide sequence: TGTGCCAGCAGCCCTAAACAGGGGTTCGTGGTAGCTTTCTTT.

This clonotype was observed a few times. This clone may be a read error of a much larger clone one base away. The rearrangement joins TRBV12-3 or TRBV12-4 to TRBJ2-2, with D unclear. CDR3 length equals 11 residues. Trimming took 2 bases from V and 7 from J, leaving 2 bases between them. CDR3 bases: TGTGCCAGCAGTTTAATCGGGGAGCTGTTTTTT. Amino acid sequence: CASSLIGELFF.

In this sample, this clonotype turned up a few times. The DNA of the CDR3 is TGTGCCAGCATCCTCAAGGGTCCACCCTATTCCCCAGGGACCCAGTACTTC. Protein sequence: CASILKGPPYSPGTQYF. The gene calls are TRBV27 and TRBJ2-5; D remains unclear. V lost 7 bases, J lost 7 bases, and 28 bases lay in between. This CDR3 has 17 amino acids. The germline CDR1 and CDR2 sequences are MNHEY and SMNVEV (reference sequence).

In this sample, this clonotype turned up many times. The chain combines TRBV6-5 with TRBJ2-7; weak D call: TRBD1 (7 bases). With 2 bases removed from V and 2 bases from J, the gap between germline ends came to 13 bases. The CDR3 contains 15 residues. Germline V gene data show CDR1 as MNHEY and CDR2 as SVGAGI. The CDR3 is CASSYVQGGPYEQYF. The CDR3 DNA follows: TGTGCCAGCAGTTACGTTCAGGGGGGACCCTACGAGCAGTACTTC.

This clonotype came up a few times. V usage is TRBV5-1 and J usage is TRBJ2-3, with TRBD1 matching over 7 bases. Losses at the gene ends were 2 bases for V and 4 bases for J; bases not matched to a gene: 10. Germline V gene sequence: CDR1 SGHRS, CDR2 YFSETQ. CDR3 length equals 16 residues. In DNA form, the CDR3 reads TGCGCCAGCAGCTTACGAACAGGGGCCGAGTCAGATACGCAGTATTTT. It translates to CASSLRTGAESDTQYF.

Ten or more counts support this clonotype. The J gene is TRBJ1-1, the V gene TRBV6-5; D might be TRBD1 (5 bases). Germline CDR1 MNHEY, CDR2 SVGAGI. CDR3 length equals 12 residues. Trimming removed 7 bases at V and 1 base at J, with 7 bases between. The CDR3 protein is CASKGANTEAFF. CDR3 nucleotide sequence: TGTGCCAGCAAAGGGGCGAACACTGAAGCTTTCTTT.

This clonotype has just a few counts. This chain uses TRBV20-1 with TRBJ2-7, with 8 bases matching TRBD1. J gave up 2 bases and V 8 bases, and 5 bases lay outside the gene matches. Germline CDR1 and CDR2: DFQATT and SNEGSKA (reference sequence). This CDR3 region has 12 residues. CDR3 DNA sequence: TGCAGTCCTGGACAGGGTCCCTACGAGCAGTACTTC. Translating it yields CSPGQGPYEQYF.

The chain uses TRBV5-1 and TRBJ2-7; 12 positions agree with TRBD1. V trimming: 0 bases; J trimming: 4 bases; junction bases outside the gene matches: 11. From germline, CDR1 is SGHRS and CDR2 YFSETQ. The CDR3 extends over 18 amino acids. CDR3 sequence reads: CASSLGDRGRGKAYEQYF. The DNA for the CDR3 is TGCGCCAGCAGCTTGGGGGACAGGGGGCGCGGTAAGGCTTACGAGCAGTACTTC.

As DNA, the CDR3 is TGTGCCACCAGTGATACTCGAGCAATTCATCGTTGGGGCTACACCTTC. Translated, it gives CATSDTRAIHRWGYTF. The chain employs TRBV24-1 and TRBJ1-2; D unresolved. This CDR3 contains 16 residues. The V gene lost 3 bases and the J gene lost 8 bases, with 21 bases spanning the gap. Germline V gene lookup returns CDR1 KGHDR and CDR2 SFDVKD.

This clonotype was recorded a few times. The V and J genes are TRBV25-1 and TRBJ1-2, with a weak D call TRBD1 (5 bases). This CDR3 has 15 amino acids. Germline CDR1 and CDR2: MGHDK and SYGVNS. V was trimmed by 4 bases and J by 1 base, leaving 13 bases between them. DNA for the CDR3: TGTGCCAGCAGTGGGCGTGGGGGGATTAACTATGGCTACACCTTC. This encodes CASSGRGGINYGYTF.

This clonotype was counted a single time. This chain's CDR3 is CASSLVRQPGELFF. CDR3 DNA sequence: TGTGCCAGCAGCTTAGTGCGGCAGCCCGGGGAGCTGTTTTTT. V and J are TRBV11-2 and TRBJ2-2; D remains ambiguous. Germline lookup yields CDR1 SGHAT and CDR2 FQNNGV. The CDR3 is made up of 14 amino acids. The V and J ends lost 1 base and 6 bases respectively, with 9 bases between them.

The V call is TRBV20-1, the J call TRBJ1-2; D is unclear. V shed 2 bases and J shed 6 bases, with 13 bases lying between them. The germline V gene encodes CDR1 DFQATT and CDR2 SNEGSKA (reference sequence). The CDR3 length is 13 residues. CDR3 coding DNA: TGCAGTGCTAGAAGGGAGGTCGCTAATGGCTACACCTTC. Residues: CSARREVANGYTF.